This record covers a single TCR beta chain. The target antigen is unknown. This sample is part of a study of shared clonotypes between healthy human individuals. Study-wide background: CD4 naive and CD4 memory each took three plates per donor, while CD8 naive took two and CD8 memory one. General study findings and limits: Larger estimated richness was generally seen in naive subsets than in memory subsets.

Assay: immunoSEQ multiplex PCR; the TCRdb copy retains only in-frame clones and omits some. The table shows fewer than 3 million clones, with under 95% occurring only once. Material for sequencing was naive CD4+ T cells from PBMCs. Subset given: CD45RA+ positively selected. The sequence was collected from a man between 18 and 29 years old in good health. Some clones in this sample may be carry-over from other donors' samples.

CDR3: CASSHSAAYGYTF. DNA of the CDR3: TGCGCCAGCAGCCACTCGGCAGCCTATGGCTACACCTTC. V and J are TRBV4-1 and TRBJ1-2; D is uncertain. Germline CDR1 MGHRA, CDR2 YSYEKL. The CDR3 runs 13 residues. V lost 3 bases and J lost 4, with 9 bases in between.